The 32 T cell receptor beta chains in this list originate from one sample, sequenced in a study of post-analysis software for immune sequencing data. These receptors' targets are unknown. Overall study results and limits: Among 5 or 6 TRBV segments more frequent in patients than controls were TRBV5-6, TRBV5-1 and TRBV20-1.

Each TCR beta cDNA library carried unique molecular identifiers. TCRdb independently ran MiXCR on the PCR reads; one entry per CDR3 protein. Among roughly 410,000 distinct CDR3 sequences listed, around 33% were seen once. Sequenced material: blood. These receptors originate from a girl aged 10 to 17 with multiple sclerosis.

About this clonotype itself: One end of the junction does not line up with germline, which may come from a read error. V gene TRBV6-1 combines with J gene TRBJ2-7; TRBD1 agrees at 8 bases. The CDR3 covers 14 residues. Per germline, CDR1 MNHNS and CDR2 SASEGT. The CDR3 sequence: CTSSDLQGVYEQYF. The CDR3 nucleotides are TGTACCAGCAGTGATTTACAGGGGGTTTACGAGCAGTACTTC.

In its sample, this clonotype was seen a few times. This chain links TRBV24-1 with TRBJ2-3, with 7 nucleotides matching TRBD2. The CDR3 totals 14 residues. With 5 bases clipped from V and 2 bases from J, the junction kept 3 bases outside the gene matches. Germline assignment: CDR1 KGHDR and CDR2 SFDVKD. The CDR3 is CATSGAGVTDTQYF. In nucleotides, the CDR3 is TGTGCCACCAGTGGGGCGGGGGTCACAGATACGCAGTATTTT.

The chain combines TRBV2 with TRBJ2-1; 8 positions match TRBD2. Trimming at V came to 6 bases and at J to 3 bases, leaving 4 bases not matched to a gene. From germline, CDR1 is SNHLY and CDR2 FYNNEI. The CDR3 consists of 14 residues. The CDR3 DNA reads TGTGCCAGCAGCCTAGCGGGCGACTACAATGAGCAGTTCTTC. Protein product: CASSLAGDYNEQFF. The entire variable domain, with the rest obtained from reference TRBV2 and TRBJ2-1, is as follows: EPEVTQTPSHQVTQMGQEVILRCVPISNHLYFYWYRQILGQKVEFLVSFYNNEISEKSEIFDDQFSVERPDGSNFTLKIRSTKLEDSAMYFCASSLAGDYNEQFFGPGTRLTVL.

The sample holds a few counts of this clonotype. The V call is TRBV12-3 or TRBV12-4, the J call TRBJ2-2; perhaps D is TRBD1 or TRBD2 (5 bases each). The CDR3 runs to 13 residues. The V end lost 2 bases, the J end lost 6 bases, and 7 bases lay between the germline ends. CDR3 sequence: CASSLRGAGELFF. CDR3 in DNA: TGTGCCAGCAGTTTACGGGGCGCCGGGGAGCTGTTTTTT.

The chain carries TRBV3-1 and TRBJ1-1; 11 bases are a match to TRBD1. Germline CDR1 LGHDT, CDR2 YNNKEL (reference sequence). The V and J ends lost 7 bases and 7 bases, in that order; junction bases with no gene match: 8. The CDR3 spans 14 residues. CDR3 loop: CASNRDRGKGEAFF. In DNA form, the CDR3 reads TGTGCCAGCAATCGGGACAGGGGGAAAGGTGAAGCTTTCTTT.

Comments on this clonotype: The germline gene is not matched at one end of the junction; a read error may be the cause. The chain joins TRBV7-2 to TRBJ2-3; D perhaps matches TRBD2 (6 bases). CDR3 length equals 15 residues. The germline gives CDR1 SGHTA, CDR2 FQGNSA. CDR3 amino acids: CAGSGTSFRADTQYF. The CDR3 bases are TGTGCCGGCAGTGGAACTAGCTTCAGGGCGGATACGCAGTATTTT.

This clonotype was seen only once. The junction does not match germline at one end; this may be a read error. The chain combines TRBV20-1 with TRBJ2-2; tentative D call: TRBD2 (6 bases). From germline, CDR1 is DFQATT and CDR2 SNEGSKA (reference sequence). The CDR3 totals 15 residues. The CDR3, as DNA: TGCAGTGCTAGCGGGGGAGTTCCGAACACCGGGGAGCGGTTTTTT. It yields the protein CSASGGVPNTGERFF.

This clonotype has a count of ten or more. The rearrangement uses TRBV7-9 and TRBJ1-6; D is uncertain. The CDR3 contains 16 residues. The V and J ends lost 5 bases and 7 bases respectively, with 18 bases between them. Germline CDR1 SEHNR, CDR2 FQNEAQ (reference sequence). The CDR3 DNA reads as TGTGCCAGCAGCCCACATTGGCGGGTCGGGAATTCACCCCTCCACTTT. It specifies CASSPHWRVGNSPLHF.

This clonotype was seen a handful of times. This chain connects TRBV20-1 to TRBJ2-5; D perhaps matches TRBD1 (6 bases). CDR3 length: 14 amino acids. The V end lost 0 bases, the J end lost 5 bases, and 13 bases lay between the germline ends. The germline CDR1 and CDR2 sequences are DFQATT and SNEGSKA (reference sequence). CDR3 DNA: TGCAGTGCTAGAGATCAGCAGAGGGGGGAGACCCAGTACTTC. Translating it yields CSARDQQRGETQYF.

This clonotype was seen a handful of times. This rearrangement joins TRBV5-1 to TRBJ1-1; 9 nucleotides match TRBD1. Per germline, CDR1 SGHRS and CDR2 YFSETQ. The ends lost 4 bases at V and 3 bases at J; junction bases unmatched: 4. This CDR3 is built from 14 residues. The CDR3 loop is CASSHGTGYTEAFF. Written as DNA, the CDR3 is TGCGCCAGCAGCCACGGGACAGGGTACACTGAAGCTTTCTTT. The full variable domain, its missing parts supplied by reference TRBV5-1 and TRBJ1-1, is KAGVTQTPRYLIKTRGQQVTLSCSPISGHRSVSWYQQTPGQGLQFLFEYFSETQRNKGNFPGRFSGRQFSNSRSEMNVSTLELGDSALYLCASSHGTGYTEAFFGQGTRLTVV.

This clonotype was observed a few times. The junction and the germline gene differ at one end; a read error may be behind it. The V and J genes are TRBV7-6 and TRBJ2-7; 9 positions match TRBD1. Germline V gene lookup returns CDR1 SGHVS and CDR2 FNYEAQ. This CDR3 region has 16 residues. This CDR3 reads CASSLARDRASYGQYF. The CDR3 bases are TGTGCCAGCAGCTTGGCCCGGGACAGGGCCTCCTACGGGCAGTACTTC.

This clonotype has a count of ten or more. The gene calls are TRBV20-1 and TRBJ2-7; 10 bases align to TRBD2. J lost 2 bases, V lost 3 bases, and 13 bases had no gene match. CDR3 length: 17 amino acids. The V gene's germline CDR1 is DFQATT and CDR2 SNEGSKA (reference sequence). CDR3 in DNA: TGCAGTGCTAGTCCCCCTCCGGGACTAGCGCCGCCCTACGAGCAGTACTTC. Its translation is CSASPPPGLAPPYEQYF.

This clonotype was seen a handful of times. The chain joins TRBV5-1 to TRBJ1-2; 7 bases align to TRBD1. The germline CDR1 and CDR2 sequences are SGHRS and YFSETQ. Germline trimming cut 0 bases from V and 2 bases from J; bases unmatched to any gene: 7. The CDR3 is 16 amino acids. CDR3 residues: CASSLVAGQANYGYTF. The CDR3 DNA reads TGCGCCAGCAGCTTGGTTGCCGGACAGGCCAACTATGGCTACACCTTC.

The chain has TRBV10-3 and TRBJ2-5; TRBD2 matches 11 bases. The DNA end lines up better with TRBJ2-1; the J call may be wrong. The CDR3 is made up of 14 amino acids. Germline assignment: CDR1 ENHRY and CDR2 SYGVKD. The CDR3 here is CAISLAGGQETQFF. CDR3 nucleotides: TGTGCCATCAGCCTAGCGGGGGGCCAAGAGACCCAGTTCTTC.

The J gene is TRBJ1-1, the V gene TRBV12-5; TRBD1 might be the D (6 bases). Trimming left V 7 bases short and J 5 bases short, with 14 bases between. Germline V lookup: CDR1 LGHNT, CDR2 FRNRAP. This CDR3 spans 13 amino acids. CDR3 bases: TGTGCTAGTGCCCGACAGGCTGGGACTGAAGCTTTCTTT. Protein: CASARQAGTEAFF.

At least ten counts were recorded for this clonotype. This sequence joins TRBV6-5 and TRBJ1-1, with D unresolved. Germline-derived CDR1 and CDR2 are MNHEY and SVGAGI. CDR3 length: 13 amino acids. V lost 3 bases and J lost 3, with 8 bases in between. Written as DNA, the CDR3 is TGTGCCAGCAGTTATTTTCGGGACACTGAAGCTTTCTTT. This sequence encodes CASSYFRDTEAFF.

The chain uses TRBV5-1 and TRBJ1-6; possibly TRBD1 for D (5 bases). Deletions cut 2 bases from V and 0 bases from J, with 15 bases between. The CDR3 loop spans 18 amino acids. Germline V gene sequence: CDR1 SGHRS, CDR2 YFSETQ. The CDR3, as DNA: TGCGCCAGCAGCTTAGGAGGGGTGAGAAGCTCCTATAATTCACCCCTCCACTTT. The encoded protein is CASSLGGVRSSYNSPLHF.

This chain links TRBV12-3 or TRBV12-4 with TRBJ1-2; no clear D gene. The CDR3 loop spans 15 amino acids. V lost 1 base and J lost 4, with 13 bases in between. CDR3 in DNA: TGTGCCAGCAGTTTAGGCGCCGCTGGGTCCTATGGCTACACCTTC. This translates into CASSLGAAGSYGYTF.

The chain is built from TRBV12-3 or TRBV12-4 and TRBJ2-7; perhaps D is TRBD1 or TRBD2 (5 bases each). This CDR3 spans 14 amino acids. V was pared by 6 bases and J by 6 bases, with 18 bases between. Here the CDR3 reads CASRLRLEGTEQYF. Written as DNA, the CDR3 is TGTGCCAGCAGGTTACGTCTAGAGGGGACCGAGCAGTACTTC.

This rearrangement joins TRBV27 to TRBJ1-1; D is possibly TRBD1 (6 bases). V shed 4 bases and J shed 3 bases, with 24 bases lying between them. The CDR3 is 18 residues long. Per the germline V gene, CDR1 is MNHEY and CDR2 is SMNVEV (reference sequence). CDR3 bases: TGTGCCAGCAGTTCTACGGGACAAGTCTATGCCGGGGACACTGAAGCTTTCTTT. This gives the protein CASSSTGQVYAGDTEAFF.

The rearrangement links TRBV7-9 to TRBJ2-7; D gene unclear. The V gene's germline CDR1 is SEHNR and CDR2 FQNEAQ (reference sequence). The CDR3 extends over 12 amino acids. Trimming took 3 bases from V and 5 from J, leaving 8 bases between them. DNA of the CDR3: TGTGCCAGCAGCTTGTACCGCCACGAGCAGTACTTC. Translated, it gives CASSLYRHEQYF.

This clonotype was observed a single time. The V and J genes are TRBV20-1 and TRBJ2-2, with a weak D call TRBD2 (7 bases). The germline CDR1 and CDR2 sequences are DFQATT and SNEGSKA (reference sequence). CDR3 length: 14 amino acids. Trimming removed 3 bases from V and 4 bases from J, with 12 bases in between. DNA of the CDR3: TGCAGTGCTAGCGGGGGGCTGCTCACCGGGGAGCTGTTTTTT. This translates into CSASGGLLTGELFF.

The rearrangement links TRBV4-1 to TRBJ1-1; tentative D call: TRBD1 (5 bases). This CDR3 contains 15 residues. Germline CDR1 and CDR2: MGHRA and YSYEKL. Trimming left V 1 base short and J 1 base short, with 10 bases between. CDR3 protein: CASSQVPTENTEAFF. CDR3 nucleotides: TGCGCCAGCAGCCAAGTCCCGACAGAGAACACTGAAGCTTTCTTT.

The chain joins TRBV7-9 to TRBJ1-2; 7 bases line up with TRBD1. Germline lookup yields CDR1 SEHNR and CDR2 FQNEAQ (reference sequence). There are 14 residues in the CDR3. Trimming at V came to 2 bases and at J to 4 bases, leaving 4 bases not matched to a gene. In DNA, the CDR3 is TGTGCCAGCAGCTTATATCAGGGGGGCTATGGCTACACCTTC. This gives the protein CASSLYQGGYGYTF. Looking up the rest from reference TRBV7-9 and TRBJ1-2 gives the full variable domain: DTGVSQNPRHKITKRGQNVTFRCDPISEHNRLYWYRQTLGQGPEFLTYFQNEAQLEKSRLLSDRFSAERPKGSFSTLEIQRTEQGDSAMYLCASSLYQGGYGYTFGSGTRLTVV.

The chain employs TRBV5-1 and TRBJ1-1; D is undetermined. Germline assignment: CDR1 SGHRS and CDR2 YFSETQ. V was shortened by 0 bases and J by 5 bases, with 11 bases between the two germline ends. The CDR3 spans 14 residues. The CDR3 here is CASSLEAGPTEAFF. The DNA of the CDR3 is TGCGCCAGCAGCTTGGAGGCAGGCCCAACTGAAGCTTTCTTT.

This clonotype was recorded a few times. The chain links TRBV20-1 to TRBJ2-7; D is perhaps TRBD1 (6 bases). The CDR3 totals 12 residues. Looked up from germline, CDR1 is DFQATT and CDR2 is SNEGSKA (reference sequence). V was pared by 6 bases and J by 5 bases, with 14 bases between. CDR3 in amino acids: CSAHRVRDEQYF. For the CDR3, the DNA is TGCAGTGCCCACAGGGTAAGGGACGAGCAGTACTTC.

The chain joins TRBV7-9 to TRBJ2-3; either TRBD1 or TRBD2 may supply D (5 bases each). The germline V and J ends were trimmed by 3 bases and 4 bases, with 11 bases remaining between them. The CDR3 has 14 amino acids. CDR1 SEHNR and CDR2 FQNEAQ come from the germline V gene (reference sequence). In nucleotides, the CDR3 is TGTGCCAGCAGCTTCCCGGGGCGCGCAGATACGCAGTATTTT. It specifies CASSFPGRADTQYF.

Only a few counts were recorded for this clonotype. V gene TRBV4-1 combines with J gene TRBJ2-1, with 8 nucleotides matching TRBD1. The V segment lost 4 bases and the J segment 8 bases; nucleotides outside the gene matches: 4. The CDR3 contains 13 residues. CDR1 is MGHRA, CDR2 YSYEKL, per germline. CDR3 protein: CASSPGTGDEQFF. DNA for the CDR3: TGCGCCAGCAGCCCTGGGACAGGCGATGAGCAGTTCTTC.

This chain's CDR3 is CASSYGVPRYSYEQYF. CDR3 in DNA: TGTGCCAGCAGTTACGGAGTTCCTAGGTACTCCTACGAGCAGTACTTC. This chain links TRBV6-5 with TRBJ2-7; D is uncertain. CDR3 length: 16 residues. The V gene lost 2 bases and the J gene lost 0 bases, with 14 bases spanning the gap. Germline-derived CDR1 and CDR2 are MNHEY and SVGAGI.

The chain carries TRBV28 and TRBJ2-7, with D possibly being TRBD1 or TRBD2 (5 bases each). The CDR3 extends over 14 amino acids. The ends were cut back, 5 bases at V and 3 bases at J, with 14 bases in the middle. The germline V gene encodes CDR1 MDHEN and CDR2 SYDVKM. CDR3 protein: CASSPGTAGYEQYF. The CDR3 coding sequence is TGTGCCAGCAGTCCCGGGACCGCCGGCTACGAGCAGTACTTC. The complete variable domain, with remaining parts taken from reference TRBV28 and TRBJ2-7, reads DVKVTQSSRYLVKRTGEKVFLECVQDMDHENMFWYRQDPGLGLRLIYFSYDVKMKEKGDIPEGYSVSREKKERFSLILESASTNQTSMYLCASSPGTAGYEQYFGPGTRLTVT.

This clonotype was found a few times. The J gene is TRBJ2-1, the V gene TRBV15; 9 bases are a match to TRBD2. V shed 0 bases and J 4 bases; nucleotides not matched to a gene: 10. This CDR3 contains 18 residues. The germline gives CDR1 LNHNV, CDR2 YYDKDF (reference sequence). CDR3 nucleotides: TGTGCCACCAGCAGAGATCCCTATTCCGCGGGGGGGTACAATGAGCAGTTCTTC. Residues: CATSRDPYSAGGYNEQFF.

This clonotype has just a few counts. V and J are TRBV7-2 and TRBJ1-2; no firm D call. From germline, CDR1 is SGHTA and CDR2 FQGNSA. The CDR3 consists of 16 residues. The germline V and J ends were trimmed by 5 bases and 5 bases, with 21 bases remaining between them. The CDR3 sequence: CASSAAATRSLYGYTF. The DNA of the CDR3 is TGTGCCAGCAGCGCTGCAGCAACTCGCTCCCTTTATGGCTACACCTTC.